Below, 32 T cell receptor beta chains from the same sample are listed, as sequenced in a study of T cells after yellow fever vaccination. Using its own MiXCR run on the 5' RACE reads, TCRdb lists one record per CDR3 protein. The sample records some 600,000 distinct CDR3 sequences, roughly 17% being singletons. This sample comprised PBMCs, obtained around 5 days after the first yellow fever vaccination. All receptors come from a young man who received the YFV17D yellow fever vaccine.

This clonotype was counted many times. This chain uses TRBV12-3 or TRBV12-4 with TRBJ2-5, with TRBD1 matching 7 bases. The CDR3 contains 13 residues. Germline trimming cut 8 bases from V and 2 bases from J; bases unmatched to any gene: 5. The CDR3 protein is CASCPGQQETQYF. The CDR3 bases are TGTGCCAGCTGTCCGGGACAGCAAGAGACCCAGTACTTC.

The table lists this clonotype with a few counts. The chain links TRBV6-1 to TRBJ2-7, with 10 bases aligning to TRBD2. The trim removed 6 bases at V and 3 bases at J, leaving 17 bases unmatched. The CDR3 runs 18 residues. Germline V lookup: CDR1 MNHNS, CDR2 SASEGT. CDR3 sequence: CASSHGASGGPTFYEQYF. CDR3 nucleotide sequence: TGTGCCAGCAGCCACGGGGCTAGCGGGGGCCCAACCTTCTACGAGCAGTACTTC.

V usage is TRBV20-1 and J usage is TRBJ1-1, with TRBD1 matching over 8 bases. The CDR3 extends over 14 amino acids. Germline V gene data show CDR1 as DFQATT and CDR2 as SNEGSKA (reference sequence). V lost 2 bases and J lost 1; bases outside the gene matches: 3. CDR3 sequence reads: CSARSGTGNTEAFF. In DNA, the CDR3 is TGCAGTGCTAGATCCGGGACAGGGAACACTGAAGCTTTCTTT.

This clonotype was counted only a few times. A junction boundary mismatches the germline segment, possibly from a read error. The chain is built from TRBV4-1 and TRBJ1-4; 7 bases are a match to TRBD1. Germline V gives CDR1 MGHRA, CDR2 YSYEKL. The CDR3 consists of 15 residues. The CDR3 reads CASSQDSTGANARLF. In nucleotides, the CDR3 is TGCGCCAGCAGCCAAGATAGTACAGGGGCCAACGCCAGGTTGTTT.

This clonotype was recorded a few times. The chain has TRBV23-1 and TRBJ1-3; maybe TRBD1 (6 bases). TRBV23-1 is filed as an ORF, its function uncertain. V shed 9 bases and J shed 0 bases, with 15 bases lying between them. CDR3 size: 15 residues. The DNA of the CDR3 is TGCGCCAGGCCTGACAGGTCAAGCTCTGGAAACACCATATATTTT. It specifies CARPDRSSSGNTIYF.

This sequence joins TRBV23-1 and TRBJ2-7; no definite D call. TRBV23-1 is identified as an open reading frame with a role that is uncertain. V lost 4 bases, J lost 0 bases, and 16 bases lay in between. The CDR3 runs to 16 residues. Here the CDR3 DNA reads TGCGCCAGCAGTCGACCCGACGGGTCGCCCTCCTACGAGCAGTACGTC. Protein sequence: CASSRPDGSPSYEQYV.

The rearrangement links TRBV20-1 to TRBJ1-1; no clear D. Per the germline V gene, CDR1 is DFQATT and CDR2 is SNEGSKA (reference sequence). Trimming pared 6 bases from V and 2 bases from J, leaving 16 bases between. This CDR3 comprises 14 residues. The CDR3 sequence: CSAPAEGSNTEAFF. The CDR3 coding sequence is TGCAGTGCCCCCGCCGAGGGCAGCAACACTGAAGCTTTCTTT.

This clonotype was counted ten times or more. Here the CDR3 reads CASSRSGQETQYF. The CDR3 DNA reads as TGTGCCAGCAGCCGTAGCGGGCAGGAGACCCAGTACTTC. The chain recombines TRBV7-2 with TRBJ2-5; 7 bases are shared with TRBD2. Germline values: CDR1 SGHTA, CDR2 FQGNSA. V lost 5 bases and J lost 5; bases outside the gene matches: 5. The CDR3 runs to 13 residues.

This clonotype was counted only a few times. The genes are TRBV6-2 or TRBV6-3 and TRBJ1-6, with TRBD1 matching over 7 bases. The CDR3 is 16 amino acids. V lost 5 bases to trimming and J lost 5 bases; unmatched junction nucleotides: 9. The germline V gene encodes CDR1 MNHEY and CDR2 SVGEGT. CDR3 coding DNA: TGTGCCAGCAGTACCTACGGGACAGAGGATAATTCACCCCTCCACTTT. The encoded protein is CASSTYGTEDNSPLHF.

This clonotype was found a few times. V usage is TRBV6-1 and J usage is TRBJ2-6, with D possibly being TRBD2 (5 bases). This CDR3 is 15 amino acids long. Trimming left V 5 bases short and J 1 base short, with 9 bases between. The germline V gene encodes CDR1 MNHNS and CDR2 SASEGT. In DNA, the CDR3 is TGTGCCAGCAGTCGGACTTCGTCTGGGGCCAACGTCCTGACTTTC. Residues: CASSRTSSGANVLTF.

V usage is TRBV6-5 and J usage is TRBJ2-7, with TRBD1 matching 7 bases. CDR1 is MNHEY and CDR2 is SVGAGI in the germline V gene. The CDR3 is made up of 14 amino acids. V lost 0 bases and J lost 2; bases outside the gene matches: 1. CDR3 in amino acids: CASSYSGTAYEQYF. DNA of the CDR3: TGTGCCAGCAGTTACTCAGGGACAGCCTACGAGCAGTACTTC.

This clonotype was detected only a few times. CDR3 loop: CASSQDQGGDTSGYTF. The CDR3 nucleotides read TGCGCCAGCAGCCAAGATCAGGGGGGAGATACCTCTGGCTACACCTTC. V gene TRBV4-1 combines with J gene TRBJ1-2; 7 bases are a match to TRBD1. This CDR3 is built from 16 residues. Germline-derived CDR1 and CDR2 are MGHRA and YSYEKL. V dropped 0 bases and J dropped 7; count of bases not matched to a gene: 11.

This chain connects TRBV11-1 to TRBJ2-7; TRBD2 matches at 15 bases. V trimming: 0 bases; J trimming: 3 bases; junction bases outside the gene matches: 12. The germline CDR1 and CDR2 sequences are SGHAT and FQDESV (reference sequence). CDR3 size: 20 residues. Here the CDR3 reads CASSLARGLAGGWDVYEQYF. DNA of the CDR3: TGTGCCAGCAGCTTAGCGCGGGGACTAGCGGGGGGCTGGGACGTCTACGAGCAGTACTTC. Variable domain in full (rest from reference TRBV11-1 and TRBJ2-7): EAEVAQSPRYKITEKSQAVAFWCDPISGHATLYWYRQILGQGPELLVQFQDESVVDDSQLPKDRFSAERLKGVDSTLKIQPAELGDSAMYLCASSLARGLAGGWDVYEQYFGPGTRLTVT.

There are a few counts of this clonotype. V is TRBV4-1 and J is TRBJ2-1; the D gene is possibly TRBD1 (6 bases). This CDR3 has 16 amino acids. Germline CDR1 MGHRA, CDR2 YSYEKL. Trimming shortened V by 4 bases and J by 7 bases, and 20 bases separated the two germline ends. The CDR3 spells CASSRQRNRELNEQFF. CDR3 sequence (DNA): TGCGCCAGCAGCCGCCAAAGGAACAGGGAACTTAATGAGCAGTTCTTC.

The chain is built from TRBV29-1 and TRBJ1-4, with 7 bases that match TRBD1. This CDR3 spans 14 amino acids. V lost 6 bases, J lost 5 bases, and 9 bases stayed unmatched. Germline V gives CDR1 SQVTM, CDR2 ANQGSEA. In DNA, the CDR3 is TGCAGCGTGGAATGGACAGGACAGAATGAAAAACTGTTTTTT. Translation gives CSVEWTGQNEKLFF.

This clonotype was detected many times. The chain joins TRBV10-3 to TRBJ2-3, with 11 bases that match TRBD2. Trimming removed 10 bases from V and 8 bases from J; junction bases left unmatched: 17. Per the germline V gene, CDR1 is ENHRY and CDR2 is SYGVKD. The CDR3 runs 16 residues. The CDR3 nucleotides read TGTGCCACAACCCCGACTAGCGGGGAGACCCCCGGTACGCAGTATTTT. Translated: CATTPTSGETPGTQYF.

The chain combines TRBV7-3 with TRBJ2-5; 12 bases fit TRBD2. V gave up 4 bases and J gave up 5 bases; unmatched junction bases: 14. Germline V gene lookup returns CDR1 SGHTA and CDR2 FQGTGA. The CDR3 has 18 residues. The CDR3 spells CASSSTKLGLAGLETQYF. The DNA of the CDR3 is TGTGCCAGCAGCTCTACAAAACTAGGACTAGCGGGGCTGGAGACCCAGTACTTC.

V gene TRBV11-2 combines with J gene TRBJ2-7; no firm D call. Trimming shortened V by 6 bases and J by 6 bases, and 15 bases separated the two germline ends. This CDR3 contains 13 residues. Germline CDR1 is SGHAT and CDR2 is FQNNGV. The CDR3 sequence: CASSSWTRPEQYF. The CDR3, as DNA: TGTGCCAGCAGTTCCTGGACCCGCCCCGAGCAGTACTTC.

This chain connects TRBV7-9 to TRBJ1-5; 8 positions match TRBD1. V was pared by 5 bases and J by 2 bases, with 8 bases of the junction left unmatched. Germline loops: CDR1 SEHNR, CDR2 FQNEAQ (reference sequence). The CDR3 totals 16 residues. CDR3 sequence: CASSRTDREGNQPQHF. The CDR3 nucleotides read TGTGCCAGCAGCCGAACGGACAGGGAGGGCAATCAGCCCCAGCATTTT.

At least ten counts were recorded for this clonotype. The chain recombines TRBV7-2 with TRBJ1-5, with D unresolved. This CDR3 is 13 amino acids long. V shed 5 bases and J shed 4 bases, with 9 bases lying between them. CDR1 and CDR2 (germline): SGHTA, FQGNSA. CDR3 bases: TGTGCCAGCAGCCAACGGGGAAATCAGCCCCAGCATTTT. Protein: CASSQRGNQPQHF.

There are a few counts of this clonotype. This chain's CDR3 is CSATDRGGKYEQYF. CDR3 nucleotides: TGCAGTGCTACAGACAGGGGCGGAAAGTACGAGCAGTACTTC. The J gene is TRBJ2-7, the V gene TRBV20-1; 8 positions match TRBD1. Germline-derived CDR1 and CDR2 are DFQATT and SNEGSKA (reference sequence). J gave up 4 bases and V 4 bases, and 9 bases lay outside the gene matches. The CDR3 is 14 residues long.

The rearrangement uses TRBV29-1 and TRBJ2-7; the match to TRBD1 covers 10 bases. Germline V gives CDR1 SQVTM, CDR2 ANQGSEA. The CDR3 extends over 16 amino acids. Unmatched junction bases numbered 7, after V lost 1 base and J lost 1 base. The CDR3 spells CSVEAARDRGSYEQYF. CDR3 in DNA: TGCAGCGTTGAAGCAGCTAGGGACAGGGGATCCTACGAGCAGTACTTC.

This chain connects TRBV29-1 to TRBJ1-6, with unresolved D. This CDR3 is 12 amino acids long. The germline V gene encodes CDR1 SQVTM and CDR2 ANQGSEA. V was trimmed by 6 bases and J by 6 bases, leaving 9 bases between them. DNA for the CDR3: TGCAGCGTGAGGAACTCTAATTCACCCCTCCACTTT. Its protein is CSVRNSNSPLHF.

The gene calls are TRBV5-1 and TRBJ2-1; 7 bases agree with TRBD2. J gave up 0 bases and V 3 bases, and 12 bases lay outside the gene matches. Germline V gives CDR1 SGHRS, CDR2 YFSETQ. CDR3 size: 18 residues. In DNA, the CDR3 is TGCGCCAGCAGCTCGCCGGGGCGGGGGACCTACTCCTACAATGAGCAGTTCTTC. Translation: CASSSPGRGTYSYNEQFF.

This clonotype was observed a handful of times. This chain joins TRBV11-1 and TRBJ1-6; D remains unclear. Germline CDR1 SGHAT, CDR2 FQDESV (reference sequence). The CDR3 is 14 amino acids. Trimming shortened V by 5 bases and J by 8 bases, and 13 bases separated the two germline ends. CDR3 DNA sequence: TGTGCCAGCAGCCAATCACGGTTTTATTCACCCCTCCACTTT. Amino acids: CASSQSRFYSPLHF.

There are a few counts of this clonotype. This rearrangement joins TRBV3-1 to TRBJ2-3; D call uncertain. The CDR3 runs to 15 residues. CDR1 and CDR2 from the germline V gene are LGHDT and YNNKEL (reference sequence). Trimming shortened V by 0 bases and J by 8 bases, and 15 bases separated the two germline ends. The CDR3 is CASSQDQARIVTQYF. DNA for the CDR3: TGTGCCAGCAGCCAAGATCAGGCCCGGATAGTTACGCAGTATTTT.

This clonotype was detected ten times or more. V usage is TRBV7-2 and J usage is TRBJ2-2; TRBD2 is a possible D gene (5 bases). The germline gives CDR1 SGHTA, CDR2 FQGNSA. The CDR3 loop spans 13 amino acids. V lost 7 bases and J 4 bases, leaving 10 bases between the germline ends. The CDR3 region has the DNA TGTGCCAGCAAGGGTAGCGCCACCGGGGAGCTGTTTTTT. Translating it yields CASKGSATGELFF.

This clonotype was detected many times. The rearrangement uses TRBV19 and TRBJ1-1; 9 bases are shared with TRBD1. CDR1 LNHDA and CDR2 SQIVND come from the germline V gene (reference sequence). The CDR3 contains 12 residues. J was trimmed by 5 bases and V by 6 bases; bases with no gene match: 1. The CDR3, as DNA: TGTGCCAGTAGGACAGGGGGTACTGAAGCTTTCTTT. Protein sequence: CASRTGGTEAFF.

The table lists this clonotype with a few counts. V usage is TRBV6-2 or TRBV6-3 and J usage is TRBJ2-2, with 7 bases that match TRBD2. After removal of 8 bases from V and 3 bases from J, the junction contained 6 bases not matched to a gene. The CDR3 contains 14 residues. Per germline, CDR1 MNHEY and CDR2 SVGEGT. The CDR3 nucleotides read TGTGCCAGCGCTGCGGGGGTTTACACCGGGGAGCTGTTTTTT. Translating gives CASAAGVYTGELFF.

The V gene is TRBV4-3, the J gene TRBJ2-5; D is unclear. Germline V gene sequence: CDR1 LGHNA, CDR2 YSLEER. This CDR3 has 17 amino acids. V was trimmed by 0 bases and J by 4 bases, leaving 18 bases between them. CDR3 region: CASSQDLGYMPGETQYF. CDR3 DNA sequence: TGCGCCAGCAGCCAAGATTTGGGGTATATGCCGGGAGAGACCCAGTACTTC.

This clonotype was seen a handful of times. The chain is built from TRBV7-6 and TRBJ2-7; possibly TRBD1 or TRBD2 for D (5 bases each). Trimming took off 1 base at V and 0 bases at J, with 19 bases between the two ends. CDR1 is SGHVS, CDR2 FNYEAQ, per germline. The CDR3 has 18 amino acids. The CDR3 spells CASSLESDREGFSYEQYF. In nucleotides, the CDR3 is TGTGCCAGCAGCTTAGAATCTGATCGCGAGGGGTTCTCCTACGAGCAGTACTTC.

This clonotype has only a few counts. J is TRBJ2-1 and V is TRBV7-2; 10 bases agree with TRBD1. The J segment lost 2 bases and the V segment lost 5 bases, leaving 6 bases of the junction unmatched. CDR3 length: 16 amino acids. Germline V CDR1 and CDR2: SGHTA, FQGNSA. The CDR3 coding sequence is TGTGCCAGCAGCCTGTACGGGACAGGGGCCTACAATGAGCAGTTCTTC. Its protein is CASSLYGTGAYNEQFF.